The present TCR beta chain was sequenced within a study of shared clonotypes between healthy human individuals. Findings of the study overall: Clonotypes not shared had lower generation probabilities than those common to all four donors. Sorted-subset sequencing was shown by rarefaction to be incomplete despite large depth.

V lost 5 bases and J lost 4; bases outside the gene matches: 12. The CDR3 length is 16 residues. Germline V lookup: CDR1 SGHVS, CDR2 FNYEAQ. As concerns this clone: What it binds is not known.

The naive CD8 fraction comprised CD45RO-negative cells positively selected for CCR7 and excluded terminally differentiated effector memory CD45RA+ cells. Genomic DNA from each subset was divided evenly over several immunoSEQ plates. In the original processing: For the immunoSEQ data, sequences were junction-only without quality scores, so filtering differed. Profiled with immunoSEQ multiplex PCR; TCRdb holds only in-frame clones, not every one. Clonal size and the V and J genes are those of that table, whereas D and trimming came from the DNA. This table holds millions of clones, just over 90% found once.

The chain carries TRBV7-6 and TRBJ1-1; 8 bases agree with TRBD1. Input material: naive CD8+ T cells from PBMCs. The sequence was obtained from a man aged 18 to 29 in good health. Some clones in this sample may be carry-over from other donors' samples. The CDR3 loop is CASSPWTGIMATEAFF. CDR3 bases: TGTGCCAGCAGCCCCTGGACAGGGATAATGGCCACTGAAGCTTTCTTT.